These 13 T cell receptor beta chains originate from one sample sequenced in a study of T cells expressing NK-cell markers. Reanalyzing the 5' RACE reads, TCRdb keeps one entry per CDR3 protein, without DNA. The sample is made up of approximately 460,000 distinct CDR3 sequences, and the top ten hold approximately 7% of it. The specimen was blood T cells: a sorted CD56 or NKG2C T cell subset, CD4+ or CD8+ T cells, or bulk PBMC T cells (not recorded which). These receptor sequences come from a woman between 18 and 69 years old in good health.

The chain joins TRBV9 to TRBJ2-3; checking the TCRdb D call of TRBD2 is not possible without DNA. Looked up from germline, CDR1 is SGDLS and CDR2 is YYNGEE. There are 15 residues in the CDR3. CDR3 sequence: CASGKSGRLADTQYF.

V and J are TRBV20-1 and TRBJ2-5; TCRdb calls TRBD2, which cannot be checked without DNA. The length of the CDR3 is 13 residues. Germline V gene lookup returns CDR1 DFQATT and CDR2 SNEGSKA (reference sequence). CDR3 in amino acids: CSAPNPEGPTQYF.

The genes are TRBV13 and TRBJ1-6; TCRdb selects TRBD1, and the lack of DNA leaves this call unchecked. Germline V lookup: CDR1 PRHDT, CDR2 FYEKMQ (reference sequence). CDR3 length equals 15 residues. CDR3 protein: CASSLRGGEVSPLHF.

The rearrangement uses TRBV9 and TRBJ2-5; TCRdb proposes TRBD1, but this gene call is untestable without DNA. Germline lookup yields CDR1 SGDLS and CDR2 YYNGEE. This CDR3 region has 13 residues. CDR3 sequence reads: CASSGGGKETQYF.

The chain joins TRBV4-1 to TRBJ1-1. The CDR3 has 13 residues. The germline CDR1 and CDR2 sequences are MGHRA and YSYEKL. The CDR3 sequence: CASSQGESTEAFF.

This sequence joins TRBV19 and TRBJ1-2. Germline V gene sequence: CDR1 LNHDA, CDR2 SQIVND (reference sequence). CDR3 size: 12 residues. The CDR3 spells CASSIGQRGYTF.

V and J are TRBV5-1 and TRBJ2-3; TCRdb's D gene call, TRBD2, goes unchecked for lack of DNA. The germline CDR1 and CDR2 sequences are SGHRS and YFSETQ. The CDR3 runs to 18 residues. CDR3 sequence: CASSFVLAGGGITDTQYF.

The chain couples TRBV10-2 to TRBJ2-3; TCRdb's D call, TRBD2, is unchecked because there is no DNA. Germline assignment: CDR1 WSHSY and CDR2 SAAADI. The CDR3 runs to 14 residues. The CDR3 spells CASSGLASTDTQYF.

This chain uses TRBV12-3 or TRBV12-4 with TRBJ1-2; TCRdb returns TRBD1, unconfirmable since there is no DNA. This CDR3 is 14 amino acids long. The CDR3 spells CASSLRDRVGGYTF.

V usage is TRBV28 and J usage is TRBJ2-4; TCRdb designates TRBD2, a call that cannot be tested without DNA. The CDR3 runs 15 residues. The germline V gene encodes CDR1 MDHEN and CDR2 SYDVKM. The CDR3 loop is CASRPGVLAKNIQYF.

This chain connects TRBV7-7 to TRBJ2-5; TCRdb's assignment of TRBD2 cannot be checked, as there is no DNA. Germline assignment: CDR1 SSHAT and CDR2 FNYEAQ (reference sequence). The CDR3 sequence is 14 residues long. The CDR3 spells CASSLTSIGETQYF.

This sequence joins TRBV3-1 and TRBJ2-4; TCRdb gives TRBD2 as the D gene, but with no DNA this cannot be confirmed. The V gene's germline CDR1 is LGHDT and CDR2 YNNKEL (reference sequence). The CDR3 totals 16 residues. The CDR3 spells CASSQPVTGEGDIQYF.

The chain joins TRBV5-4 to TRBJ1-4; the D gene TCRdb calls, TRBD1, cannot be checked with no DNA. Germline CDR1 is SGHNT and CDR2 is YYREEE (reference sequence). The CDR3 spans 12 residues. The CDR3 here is CASSVDRDRGIF.